These 31 T cell receptor beta chains were sequenced from one sample in a study of T cell changes during pregnancy in multiple sclerosis. Clones were read by immunoSEQ multiplex PCR, and TCRdb kept only the in-frame ones, dropping some. The profile shows 14,000 to 15,000 clones, 70% to 90% of them singletons. The sample in question was CD8+ T cells from peripheral blood mononuclear cells, obtained in the first trimester of pregnancy. These receptors all stem from a female donor with multiple sclerosis, enrolled in a pregnancy study.

The rearrangement links TRBV28 to TRBJ1-2, with D tentatively TRBD1 (5 bases). The CDR3 has 13 residues. Germline V gene sequence: CDR1 MDHEN, CDR2 SYDVKM. V lost 4 bases and J lost 8, with 14 bases in between. The CDR3 loop is CASSSQGKFGYTF. As DNA, the CDR3 is TGTGCCAGCAGTTCCCAGGGTAAATTCGGCTACACCTTC.

The genes are TRBV6-1 and TRBJ2-7, with D possibly TRBD1 on 5 matching bases. The germline V and J ends were trimmed by 6 bases and 3 bases, with 9 bases remaining between them. The CDR3 spans 12 residues. Looked up from germline, CDR1 is MNHNS and CDR2 is SASEGT. CDR3 amino acids: CASRTQDYEQYF. For the CDR3, the DNA is TGTGCCAGCAGGACACAGGACTACGAGCAGTACTTC.

The chain uses TRBV27 and TRBJ2-1; 10 bases fit TRBD2. CDR1 and CDR2 from the germline V gene are MNHEY and SMNVEV (reference sequence). After removal of 2 bases from V and 4 bases from J, the junction contained 2 bases not matched to a gene. This CDR3 is built from 15 residues. The DNA for the CDR3 is TGTGCCAGCAGTTTAGGACTAGCGGATTACAATGAGCAGTTCTTC. Its translation: CASSLGLADYNEQFF.

This clone was seen once. The gene calls are TRBV15 and TRBJ2-2; TRBD1 might be the D (6 bases). Germline loops: CDR1 LNHNV, CDR2 YYDKDF (reference sequence). This CDR3 is 15 amino acids long. V gave up 1 base and J gave up 4 bases, with 10 bases separating them. The CDR3 DNA is TGTGCCACCAGCAGAGGACAGGTGACCACCGGGGAGCTGTTTTTT. Translation gives CATSRGQVTTGELFF. The whole variable domain, filled in from reference TRBV15 and TRBJ2-2, reads DAMVIQNPRYQVTQFGKPVTLSCSQTLNHNVMYWYQQKSSQAPKLLFHYYDKDFNNEADTPDNFQSRRPNTSFCFLDIRSPGLGDTAMYLCATSRGQVTTGELFFGEGSRLTVL.

This clone came up a few times. V usage is TRBV27 and J usage is TRBJ2-7; 7 positions agree with TRBD2. Germline CDR1 and CDR2: MNHEY and SMNVEV (reference sequence). V trimming: 7 bases; J trimming: 3 bases; junction bases outside the gene matches: 0. This CDR3 is 11 amino acids long. The DNA for the CDR3 is TGTGCCAGCAAGCGGGACTACGAGCAGTACTTC. The encoded protein is CASKRDYEQYF.

The chain employs TRBV11-2 and TRBJ2-1; D is unresolved. V was cut by 2 bases and J by 5 bases, with 19 bases left in between. Germline lookup yields CDR1 SGHAT and CDR2 FQNNGV. The CDR3 has 17 residues. The CDR3 DNA is TGTGCCAGCAGCTTAACCGCCCGGCGGCAGTCCGACAATGAGCAGTTCTTC. Translated, it gives CASSLTARRQSDNEQFF.

The CDR3 region has the DNA TGCGCCAGCAGCCAAGTGACTAGCGAAGAGACCCAGTACTTC. Its protein product is CASSQVTSEETQYF. The chain couples TRBV4-1 to TRBJ2-5, with 8 bases matching TRBD2. Losses at the gene ends were 1 base for V and 3 bases for J; bases not matched to a gene: 1. Germline lookup yields CDR1 MGHRA and CDR2 YSYEKL. The CDR3 has 14 residues.

This clone was found once. V gene TRBV7-6 combines with J gene TRBJ2-1; perhaps TRBD2 as D (5 bases). This CDR3 region has 15 residues. V was shortened by 1 base and J by 1 base, with 8 bases between the two germline ends. CDR1 is SGHVS and CDR2 is FNYEAQ in the germline V gene. This CDR3 reads CASSLDSGSYNEQFF. CDR3 nucleotides: TGTGCCAGCAGCTTAGATTCGGGATCCTACAATGAGCAGTTCTTC.

The chain is built from TRBV10-3 and TRBJ1-2; unclear D gene. The CDR3 has 13 amino acids. V was clipped by 6 bases and J by 6 bases, with 14 bases between them. Germline loops: CDR1 ENHRY, CDR2 SYGVKD. In DNA, the CDR3 is TGTGCCATCAGGCGCGGCTTCAAGGATGGCTACACCTTC. Translation: CAIRRGFKDGYTF.

The V gene is TRBV27, the J gene TRBJ1-4; D not certain. The CDR3 length is 15 residues. Trimming removed 4 bases at V and 6 bases at J, with 15 bases between. Germline V gene lookup returns CDR1 MNHEY and CDR2 SMNVEV (reference sequence). CDR3 amino acids: CASSSQMEKYEKLFF. DNA of the CDR3: TGTGCCAGCAGTTCCCAAATGGAGAAGTATGAAAAACTGTTTTTT.

The chain has TRBV9 and TRBJ2-5; possibly TRBD1 for D (6 bases). Trimming removed 4 bases at V and 1 base at J, with 17 bases between. The CDR3 covers 16 residues. Germline CDR1 SGDLS, CDR2 YYNGEE. CDR3 in amino acids: CASSLNPDRSQETQYF. CDR3 nucleotide sequence: TGTGCCAGCAGCCTAAATCCGGACAGAAGCCAAGAGACCCAGTACTTC.

The chain combines TRBV9 with TRBJ2-7; 8 nucleotides agree with TRBD2. V shed 0 bases and J 6 bases; nucleotides not matched to a gene: 8. Germline V gene sequence: CDR1 SGDLS, CDR2 YYNGEE. The CDR3 sequence is 15 residues long. For the CDR3, the DNA is TGTGCCAGCAGCGTAGATGGCGGGAGGTCGGGCGAGCAGTACTTC. It specifies CASSVDGGRSGEQYF.

V gene TRBV9 combines with J gene TRBJ2-5, with TRBD2 identical over 8 bases. The CDR3 contains 17 residues. After removal of 3 bases from V and 4 bases from J, the junction contained 14 bases not matched to a gene. Germline V gene lookup returns CDR1 SGDLS and CDR2 YYNGEE. CDR3 region: CASSAPLAGGPPETQYF. CDR3 in DNA: TGTGCCAGCAGCGCCCCCCTGGCGGGGGGTCCTCCAGAGACCCAGTACTTC.

By frequency in the sample, this clone is large. The chain carries TRBV5-5 and TRBJ2-7; no definite D call. Trimming stripped 3 bases from V and 7 bases from J, with 17 bases between. The germline V gene encodes CDR1 SGHKS and CDR2 YYEKEE (reference sequence). The CDR3 sequence is 14 residues long. The CDR3 here is CASSSGFHPREQYF. The CDR3 coding sequence is TGTGCCAGCAGCTCCGGGTTCCATCCTCGGGAGCAGTACTTC.

V is TRBV5-1 and J is TRBJ2-5, with TRBD2 as a possible D gene (6 bases). This CDR3 is built from 14 residues. V was cut by 4 bases and J by 6 bases, with 16 bases left in between. Germline V lookup: CDR1 SGHRS, CDR2 YFSETQ. The CDR3 nucleotides are TGCGCCAGCAGCAACCGGGACTTCTCAAAGACCCAGTACTTC. Protein product: CASSNRDFSKTQYF.

This rearrangement joins TRBV27 to TRBJ2-6; D gene unclear. V shed 4 bases and J shed 0 bases, with 7 bases lying between them. The germline V gene encodes CDR1 MNHEY and CDR2 SMNVEV (reference sequence). CDR3 length: 15 amino acids. The CDR3 region has the DNA TGTGCCAGCAGTTCCCTCAGCTCTGGGGCCAACGTCCTGACTTTC. It is translated as CASSSLSSGANVLTF.

This clone was seen once. This CDR3 reads CASKGFGEDTEAFF. The CDR3 DNA reads as TGTGCCAGTAAGGGCTTTGGGGAGGACACTGAAGCTTTCTTT. The rearrangement links TRBV19 to TRBJ1-1; D remains unclear. CDR1 LNHDA and CDR2 SQIVND come from the germline V gene (reference sequence). This CDR3 is built from 14 residues. The V gene lost 7 bases and the J gene lost 3 bases, with 15 bases spanning the gap.

V and J are TRBV9 and TRBJ2-7; 11 bases are shared with TRBD1. There are 13 residues in the CDR3. After removal of 3 bases from V and 5 bases from J, the junction contained 1 base not matched to a gene. The germline V gene has CDR1 SGDLS and CDR2 YYNGEE. The CDR3 DNA is TGTGCCAGCAGCGGGGGACAGGGGGACGAGCAGTACTTC. Protein product: CASSGGQGDEQYF.

This chain joins TRBV6-5 and TRBJ2-1; 9 bases agree with TRBD2. CDR1 and CDR2 from the germline V gene are MNHEY and SVGAGI. The V segment lost 5 bases and the J segment 4 bases; nucleotides outside the gene matches: 9. This CDR3 spans 16 amino acids. CDR3 sequence: CASSHLLAGDYNEQFF. The CDR3 region has the DNA TGTGCCAGCAGTCACTTATTAGCGGGAGATTACAATGAGCAGTTCTTC.

The chain combines TRBV29-1 with TRBJ2-2; TRBD2 is a possible D gene (5 bases). CDR1 is SQVTM, CDR2 ANQGSEA, per germline. The CDR3 has 13 residues. V dropped 4 bases and J dropped 5 bases, with 11 bases sitting between them. CDR3 sequence (DNA): TGCAGCGTTGTGAGGGCAGAAACCGGGGAGCTGTTTTTT. Translated, it gives CSVVRAETGELFF.

The chain couples TRBV27 to TRBJ2-3; 8 bases line up with TRBD2. Germline values: CDR1 MNHEY, CDR2 SMNVEV (reference sequence). The CDR3 is 16 residues long. V lost 1 base and J lost 2; bases outside the gene matches: 5. The CDR3 region has the DNA TGTGCCAGCAGTTTATATGCGGGGGGTTACACAGATACGCAGTATTTT. It codes for CASSLYAGGYTDTQYF.

The chain uses TRBV27 and TRBJ1-4; 7 nucleotides align to TRBD1. Losses at the gene ends were 10 bases for V and 8 bases for J; bases not matched to a gene: 7. The CDR3 contains 12 residues. Germline CDR1 reads MNHEY; CDR2 reads SMNVEV (reference sequence). The CDR3 DNA is TGTGCCACCGGGACAGCGCGGGAAAAACTGTTTTTT. The encoded protein is CATGTAREKLFF.

Relative to its sample, this clone is medium-sized (0.01 to 0.1%). The V gene is TRBV18, the J gene TRBJ2-7; TRBD2 matches at 7 bases. The germline V gene has CDR1 KGHSH and CDR2 LQKENI. Trimming at V came to 6 bases and at J to 2 bases, leaving 7 bases not matched to a gene. This CDR3 is built from 14 residues. The CDR3 reads CASSLTAGAYEQYF. As DNA, the CDR3 is TGTGCCAGCTCCCTGACTGCGGGAGCCTACGAGCAGTACTTC.

This clone was seen a few times. J is TRBJ2-7 and V is TRBV29-1; 10 bases are a match to TRBD1. J lost 4 bases, V lost 7 bases, and 10 bases had no gene match. CDR3 length equals 14 residues. From germline, CDR1 is SQVTM and CDR2 ANQGSEA. The DNA for the CDR3 is TGCAGCGCCGGTACTGGGACAGGGGCTTACGAGCAGTACTTC. Its translation: CSAGTGTGAYEQYF.

This sequence joins TRBV2 and TRBJ2-3; 9 bases map to TRBD2. The CDR3 is 14 residues long. Trimming cost V 10 bases and J 4 bases; bases outside gene matches: 9. Germline V gene data show CDR1 as SNHLY and CDR2 as FYNNEI. CDR3 DNA: TGTGCCACCCTCGCGGGGGGGGGTGCAGATACGCAGTATTTT. Translated, it gives CATLAGGGADTQYF.

This sequence joins TRBV27 and TRBJ1-1, with D perhaps matching TRBD1 (5 bases). The germline V gene encodes CDR1 MNHEY and CDR2 SMNVEV (reference sequence). CDR3 length equals 14 residues. V lost 0 bases and J lost 1, with 6 bases in between. Written as DNA, the CDR3 is TGTGCCAGCAGTTTATCCGGGGGGAACACTGAAGCTTTCTTT. Its protein product is CASSLSGGNTEAFF.

The rearrangement joins TRBV6-1 to TRBJ2-7, with 8 bases lining up with TRBD1. The CDR3 totals 15 residues. Germline lookup yields CDR1 MNHNS and CDR2 SASEGT. V lost 6 bases to trimming and J lost 4 bases; unmatched junction nucleotides: 11. Here the CDR3 DNA reads TGTGCCAGCAGCGAATACAGGGGGATAACGTACGAGCAGTACTTC. This translates into CASSEYRGITYEQYF.

The sample holds one count of this clone. V gene TRBV6-6 combines with J gene TRBJ2-3; D gene unclear. CDR1 is MNHNY and CDR2 is SVGAGI in the germline V gene (reference sequence). V was shortened by 1 base and J by 4 bases, with 6 bases between the two germline ends. The CDR3 contains 13 residues. The DNA of the CDR3 is TGTGCCAGCAGTTACTTAGCTGCAGATACGCAGTATTTT. Amino acids: CASSYLAADTQYF.

The CDR3, as DNA: TGTGCCAGCAGCCGGGGAAATTTGGTCTATGGCTACACCTTC. Translation gives CASSRGNLVYGYTF. The chain uses TRBV27 and TRBJ1-2; D is unresolved. The CDR3 spans 14 residues. The germline V gene has CDR1 MNHEY and CDR2 SMNVEV (reference sequence). The V gene lost 6 bases and the J gene lost 4 bases, with 15 bases spanning the gap.

The CDR3, as DNA: TGTGCCAGCAGTGGCGTGGTGGGGGGGCCTGAGCAGTTCTTC. It yields the protein CASSGVVGGPEQFF. This chain connects TRBV6-1 to TRBJ2-1; possible D gene TRBD2, 7 bases. V lost 4 bases, J lost 9 bases, and 16 bases lay in between. Germline loops: CDR1 MNHNS, CDR2 SASEGT. CDR3 size: 14 residues.

The chain combines TRBV7-6 with TRBJ2-1, with 7 bases lining up with TRBD2. The length of the CDR3 is 15 residues. With 2 bases clipped from V and 4 bases from J, the junction kept 5 bases outside the gene matches. Germline V CDR1 and CDR2: SGHVS, FNYEAQ. CDR3 loop: CASSLTSGEYNEQFF. The CDR3 DNA follows: TGTGCCAGCAGCTTAACCAGCGGGGAGTACAATGAGCAGTTCTTC.